This TCR beta chain originates from a study of breast tumors, draining lymph nodes, adjacent tissues. The lymph nodes were axillary draining lymph nodes from breast cancer patients. The table lists this clonotype with many counts. Antigen specificity is unknown. TCRdb reprocessed the multiplex PCR reads via MiXCR and lists one record per CDR3 protein. Here the sample spans more than 100,000 distinct CDR3 sequences, approximately 20% being singletons. Germline CDR1 is SGHTS and CDR2 is YDEGEE. J gave up 2 bases and V 3 bases, and 7 bases lay outside the gene matches. The CDR3 is made up of 15 amino acids. General study results and limits: The data were judged consistent with most tumor T cells coming from lymph node and expanding in tumor.

The specimen was axillary lymph node tissue. The sequence derives from a female donor with breast cancer. Some clones in this sample may be carry-over from other donors' samples. The V and J genes are TRBV5-8 and TRBJ2-5, with 7 bases that match TRBD2. The CDR3: CASSSGLGPQETQYF. In DNA, the CDR3 is TGTGCCAGCAGCTCCGGACTAGGGCCTCAAGAGACCCAGTACTTC. Variable domain in full (rest from reference TRBV5-8 and TRBJ2-5): EAGVTQSPTHLIKTRGQQATLRCSPISGHTSVYWYQQALGLGLQFLLWYDEGEERNRGNFPPRFSGRQFPNYSSELNVNALELEDSALYLCASSSGLGPQETQYFGPGTRLLVL.